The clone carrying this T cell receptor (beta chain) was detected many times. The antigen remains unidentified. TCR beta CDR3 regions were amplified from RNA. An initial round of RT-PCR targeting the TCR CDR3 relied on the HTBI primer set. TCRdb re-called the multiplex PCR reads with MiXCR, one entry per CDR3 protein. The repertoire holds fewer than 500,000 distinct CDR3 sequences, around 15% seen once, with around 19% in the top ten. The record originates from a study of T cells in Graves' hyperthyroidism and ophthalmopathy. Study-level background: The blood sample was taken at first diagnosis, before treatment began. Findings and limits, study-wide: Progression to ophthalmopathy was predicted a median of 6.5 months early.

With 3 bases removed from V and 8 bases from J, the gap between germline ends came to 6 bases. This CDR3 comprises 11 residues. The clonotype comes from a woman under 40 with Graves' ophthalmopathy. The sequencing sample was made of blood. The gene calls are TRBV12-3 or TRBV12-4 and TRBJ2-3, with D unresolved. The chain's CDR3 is CASSFSGTQYF. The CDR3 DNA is TGTGCCAGCAGTTTTAGTGGTACGCAGTATTTT.